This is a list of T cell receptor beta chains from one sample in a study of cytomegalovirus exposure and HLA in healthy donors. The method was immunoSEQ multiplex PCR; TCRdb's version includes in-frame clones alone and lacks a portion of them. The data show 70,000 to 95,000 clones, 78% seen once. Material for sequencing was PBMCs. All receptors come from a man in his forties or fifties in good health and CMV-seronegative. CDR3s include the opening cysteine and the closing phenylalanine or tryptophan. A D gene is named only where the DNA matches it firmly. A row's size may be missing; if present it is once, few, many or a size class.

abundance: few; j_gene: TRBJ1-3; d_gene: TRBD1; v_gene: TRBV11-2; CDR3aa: CASSSVPGQGSAGNTIYF; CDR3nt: TGTGCCAGCAGCTCCGTCCCGGGACAGGGGTCCGCTGGAAACACCATATATTTT
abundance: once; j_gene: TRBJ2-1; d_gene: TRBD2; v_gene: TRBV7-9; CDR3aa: CASSPIGTSGRGNNEQFF; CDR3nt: TGTGCCAGCAGCCCGATCGGGACTAGCGGGAGAGGAAACAATGAGCAGTTCTTC
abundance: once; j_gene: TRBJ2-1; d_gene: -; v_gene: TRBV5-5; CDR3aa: CASSRRTLSSYNEQFF; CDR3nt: TGTGCCAGCAGCCGGAGGACCTTGAGCTCCTACAATGAGCAGTTCTTC
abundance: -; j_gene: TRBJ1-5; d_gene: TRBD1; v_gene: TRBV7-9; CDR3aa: CSSSNKPGTGDSNQPQHF; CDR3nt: TGTTCCAGCAGCAACAAACCCGGGACAGGGGATAGCAATCAGCCCCAGCATTTT
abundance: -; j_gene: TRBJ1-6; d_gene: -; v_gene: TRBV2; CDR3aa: CASRWTADRSPLHF; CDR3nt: TGTGCCAGCAGGTGGACAGCCGATCGCTCACCCCTCCACTTT
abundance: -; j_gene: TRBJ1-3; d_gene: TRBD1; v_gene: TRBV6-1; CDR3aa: CASTRQGVQGNTIYF; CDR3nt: TGTGCCAGCACCCGACAGGGGGTTCAGGGAAACACCATATATTTT
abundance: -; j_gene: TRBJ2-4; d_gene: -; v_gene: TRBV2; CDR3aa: CASSEERASNIQYF; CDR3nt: TGTGCCAGCAGTGAGGAGCGGGCCTCTAACATTCAGTACTTC
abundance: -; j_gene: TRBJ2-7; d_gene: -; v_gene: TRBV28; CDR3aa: CASSLGGSYEQYF; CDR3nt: TGTGCCAGCAGTTTAGGCGGCTCCTACGAGCAGTACTTC
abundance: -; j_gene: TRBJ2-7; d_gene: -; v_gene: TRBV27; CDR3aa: CASSRDLSTFEQYF; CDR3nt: TGTGCCAGCAGTAGAGACTTAAGTACGTTCGAGCAGTACTTC
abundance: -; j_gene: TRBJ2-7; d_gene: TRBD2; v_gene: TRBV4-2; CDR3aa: CASSPGTSGYEQYF; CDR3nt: TGTGCCAGCAGCCCCGGGACTAGCGGTTACGAGCAGTACTTC
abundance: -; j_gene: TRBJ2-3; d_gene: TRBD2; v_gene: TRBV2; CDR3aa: CASFGREGSTDTQYF; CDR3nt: TGTGCCAGCTTCGGGCGGGAGGGGAGCACAGATACGCAGTATTTT
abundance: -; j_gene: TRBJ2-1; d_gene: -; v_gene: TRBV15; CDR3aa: CATSRDNFSGAEQFF; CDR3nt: TGTGCCACCAGCAGAGATAATTTTTCAGGGGCTGAGCAGTTCTTC
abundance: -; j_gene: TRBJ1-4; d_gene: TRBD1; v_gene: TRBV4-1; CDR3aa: CASSRTGQGGTTNEKLFF; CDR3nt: TGCGCCAGCAGCCGAACGGGACAGGGGGGGACAACTAATGAAAAACTGTTTTTT
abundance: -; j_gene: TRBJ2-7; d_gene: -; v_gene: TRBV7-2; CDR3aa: CASSFTGGRSSYEQYF; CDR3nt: TGTGCCAGCAGTTTTACGGGGGGCCGAAGCTCCTACGAGCAGTACTTC
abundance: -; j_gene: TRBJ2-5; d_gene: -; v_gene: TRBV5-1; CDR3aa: CASSLGRTGALETQYF; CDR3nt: TGCGCCAGCAGCTTGGGACGTACGGGAGCGTTAGAGACCCAGTACTTC
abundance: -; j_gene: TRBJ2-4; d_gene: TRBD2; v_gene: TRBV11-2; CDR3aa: CASSLTSGSSKNIQYF; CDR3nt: TGTGCCAGCAGCTTGACTAGCGGGAGTTCCAAAAACATTCAGTACTTC
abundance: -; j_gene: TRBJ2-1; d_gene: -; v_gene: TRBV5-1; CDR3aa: CASSLYGLVNEQFF; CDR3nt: TGCGCCAGCAGCTTGTACGGACTCGTCAATGAGCAGTTCTTC
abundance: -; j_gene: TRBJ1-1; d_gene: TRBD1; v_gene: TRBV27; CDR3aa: CASSSAPGTAPNTEAFF; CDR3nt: TGTGCCAGCAGTTCAGCCCCCGGGACAGCCCCGAACACTGAAGCTTTCTTT
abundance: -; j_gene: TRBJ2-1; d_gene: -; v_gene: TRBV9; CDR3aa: CASSGSSANNEQFF; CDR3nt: TGTGCCAGCAGCGGGTCTAGCGCAAACAATGAGCAGTTCTTC
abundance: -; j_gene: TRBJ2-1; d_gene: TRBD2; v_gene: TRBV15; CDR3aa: CATSSAGGAGSSYNEQFF; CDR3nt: TGTGCCACCAGCAGTGCCGGGGGGGCCGGGTCCTCCTACAATGAGCAGTTCTTC
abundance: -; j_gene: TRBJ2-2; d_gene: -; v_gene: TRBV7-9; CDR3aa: CSSSPGGTAGRELFF; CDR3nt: TGTTCCAGCAGCCCCGGAGGGACGGCGGGACGGGAGCTGTTTTTT
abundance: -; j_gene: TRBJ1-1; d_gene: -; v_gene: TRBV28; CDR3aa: CASSLGGTGNTEAFF; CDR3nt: TGTGCCAGCAGCCTCGGTGGCACGGGAAACACTGAAGCTTTCTTT
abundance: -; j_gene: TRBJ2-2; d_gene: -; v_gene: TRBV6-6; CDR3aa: CASSARGLNTGELFF; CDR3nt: TGTGCCAGCAGCGCGCGGGGGCTCAACACCGGGGAGCTGTTTTTT
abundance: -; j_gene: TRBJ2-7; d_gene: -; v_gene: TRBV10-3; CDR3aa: CATLNRSSYEQYF; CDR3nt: TGTGCCACTCTGAACCGGAGCTCCTACGAGCAGTACTTC
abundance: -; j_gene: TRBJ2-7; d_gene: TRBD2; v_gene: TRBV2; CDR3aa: CASTTLAGGSYEQYF; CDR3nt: TGTGCCAGCACTACACTAGCGGGAGGCTCCTACGAGCAGTACTTC
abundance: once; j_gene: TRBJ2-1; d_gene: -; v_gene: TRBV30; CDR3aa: CAWNTAGIHNEQFF; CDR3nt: TGTGCCTGGAATACGGCGGGAATCCACAATGAGCAGTTCTTC
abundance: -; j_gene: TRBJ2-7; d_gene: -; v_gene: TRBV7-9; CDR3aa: CSSSSPASRKGYEQYF; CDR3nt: TGTTCCAGCAGCTCCCCGGCTAGTAGAAAAGGATACGAGCAGTACTTC
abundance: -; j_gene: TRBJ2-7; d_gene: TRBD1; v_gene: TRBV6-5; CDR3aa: CASRPPGQGAHEQYF; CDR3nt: TGTGCCAGCAGACCCCCGGGACAGGGGGCCCACGAGCAGTACTTC
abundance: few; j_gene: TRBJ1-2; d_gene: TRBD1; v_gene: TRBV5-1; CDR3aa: CASSSLQGANYGYTF; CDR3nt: TGCGCCAGCAGCTCTCTACAGGGGGCTAACTATGGCTACACCTTC
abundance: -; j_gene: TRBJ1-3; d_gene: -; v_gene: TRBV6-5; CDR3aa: CASSYTGKAGNTIYF; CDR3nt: TGTGCCAGCAGTTATACAGGGAAGGCTGGAAACACCATATATTTT
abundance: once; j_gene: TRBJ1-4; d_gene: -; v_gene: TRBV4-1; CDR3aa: CASSQDPLATNEKLFF; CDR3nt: TGCGCCAGCAGCCAAGATCCACTTGCAACTAATGAAAAACTGTTTTTT
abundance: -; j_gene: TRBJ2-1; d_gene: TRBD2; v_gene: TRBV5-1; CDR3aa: CASSPDALAGGVEQFF; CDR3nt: TGCGCCAGCAGCCCCGACGCACTAGCGGGAGGGGTTGAGCAGTTCTTC
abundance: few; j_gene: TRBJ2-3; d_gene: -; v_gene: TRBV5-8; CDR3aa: CASRWASAPGTQYF; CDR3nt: TGTGCCAGCAGGTGGGCTAGCGCTCCCGGTACGCAGTATTTT
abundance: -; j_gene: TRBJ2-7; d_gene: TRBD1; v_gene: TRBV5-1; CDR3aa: CASSRNRGQGEQYF; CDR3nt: TGCGCCAGCAGCAGGAACAGGGGGCAGGGAGAGCAGTACTTC
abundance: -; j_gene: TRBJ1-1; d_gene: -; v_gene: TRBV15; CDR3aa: CATSSGPASTEAFF; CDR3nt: TGTGCCACCAGCAGTGGGCCCGCGAGCACTGAAGCTTTCTTT
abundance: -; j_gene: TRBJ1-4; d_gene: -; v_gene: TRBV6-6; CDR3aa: CASKMGGEGEKLFF; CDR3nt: TGTGCCAGCAAGATGGGGGGGGAGGGTGAAAAACTGTTTTTT
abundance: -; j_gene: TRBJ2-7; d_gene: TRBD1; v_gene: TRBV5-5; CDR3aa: CASSLSPGTDLYEQYF; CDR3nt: TGTGCCAGCAGCCTTAGCCCCGGGACAGACCTCTACGAGCAGTACTTC
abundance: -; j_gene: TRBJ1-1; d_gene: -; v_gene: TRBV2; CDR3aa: CASSELASFEF; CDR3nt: TGTGCCAGCAGTGAGTTGGCTAGCTTTGAGTTT
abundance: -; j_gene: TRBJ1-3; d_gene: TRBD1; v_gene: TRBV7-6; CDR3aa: CASSSQGANSGNTIYF; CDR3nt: TGTGCCAGCAGCTCGCAGGGGGCCAACTCTGGAAACACCATATATTTT